These 8 T cell receptor beta chains were all obtained from the same sample, sequenced in a study of blood T cell repertoires in COVID-19. TCRdb's table, derived via immunoSEQ multiplex PCR, lists solely in-frame clones and lacks some. The profile shows over 50,000 clones, 65% to 85% of them singletons. The material sequenced was peripheral blood. The receptors derive from a human donor with active or convalescent COVID-19. The donor label of this sample is uncertain.

This clone has just a few counts. The chain has TRBV19 and TRBJ2-1, with TRBD2 as a possible D gene (5 bases). The V and J ends lost 7 bases and 2 bases respectively, with 15 bases between them. The length of the CDR3 is 15 residues. The germline CDR1 and CDR2 sequences are LNHDA and SQIVND (reference sequence). CDR3 bases: TGTGCCAGTACAGAAGAAGGCGGGCCCTACAATGAGCAGTTCTTC. Amino acid sequence: CASTEEGGPYNEQFF.

The genes are TRBV5-1 and TRBJ1-3; tentative D call: TRBD1 (6 bases). The CDR3 spans 15 residues. The ends were cut back, 5 bases at V and 0 bases at J, with 12 bases in the middle. The V gene's germline CDR1 is SGHRS and CDR2 YFSETQ. CDR3 DNA sequence: TGCGCCAGCAGACAGACAGGCGCCTCTGGAAACACCATATATTTT. As protein: CASRQTGASGNTIYF.

This chain uses TRBV5-4 with TRBJ2-7; 8 bases line up with TRBD2. Trimming cost V 4 bases and J 0 bases; bases outside gene matches: 6. The CDR3 spans 15 residues. Germline V gene data show CDR1 as SGHNT and CDR2 as YYREEE (reference sequence). In nucleotides, the CDR3 is TGTGCCAGCAGCCCCGGGGGGGGGAGCTCCTACGAGCAGTACTTC. Its translation is CASSPGGGSSYEQYF.

The V and J genes are TRBV2 and TRBJ1-2, with TRBD1 matching over 7 bases. The V gene end was trimmed by 6 bases and the J gene end by 12 bases; junction bases not matched to a gene: 16. The CDR3 contains 14 residues. Germline-derived CDR1 and CDR2 are SNHLY and FYNNEI. The CDR3 DNA reads as TGTGCCAGCAGGAGGGAACGGGACAGCGTTTTTGACACCTTC. Its protein is CASRRERDSVFDTF.

J is TRBJ2-3 and V is TRBV13; 7 bases map to TRBD1. This CDR3 is 15 amino acids long. V gave up 4 bases and J gave up 3 bases; unmatched junction bases: 7. Per the germline V gene, CDR1 is PRHDT and CDR2 is FYEKMQ (reference sequence). The chain's CDR3 is CASSSDRVRTDTQYF. The CDR3 DNA is TGTGCCAGCAGCTCCGACAGGGTCCGAACAGATACGCAGTATTTT.

The chain joins TRBV13 to TRBJ1-5; D is perhaps TRBD1 (5 bases). V lost 3 bases to trimming and J lost 7 bases, with 10 bases between them. The CDR3 is 13 residues long. Per the germline V gene, CDR1 is PRHDT and CDR2 is FYEKMQ (reference sequence). The CDR3 is CASSLGHGQPQHF. The CDR3 region has the DNA TGTGCCAGCAGCTTGGGGCACGGCCAGCCCCAGCATTTT.

In DNA form, the CDR3 reads TGTGCCAGCAGCCAGACAGAAGCTAATGAAAAACTGTTTTTT. Encoded protein: CASSQTEANEKLFF. This rearrangement joins TRBV7-8 to TRBJ1-4; D is possibly TRBD1 (5 bases). CDR1 is SGHVS and CDR2 is FQNEAQ in the germline V gene. The CDR3 length is 14 residues. V was trimmed by 5 bases and J by 3 bases, leaving 10 bases between them.

V usage is TRBV29-1 and J usage is TRBJ2-3, with 10 bases lining up with TRBD1. CDR1 is SQVTM and CDR2 is ANQGSEA in the germline V gene. The V and J ends lost 4 bases and 8 bases, in that order; junction bases with no gene match: 6. The CDR3 is 13 residues long. The CDR3 reads CSVVMRTGGTQYF. DNA for the CDR3: TGCAGCGTTGTAATGAGGACAGGGGGTACGCAGTATTTT.